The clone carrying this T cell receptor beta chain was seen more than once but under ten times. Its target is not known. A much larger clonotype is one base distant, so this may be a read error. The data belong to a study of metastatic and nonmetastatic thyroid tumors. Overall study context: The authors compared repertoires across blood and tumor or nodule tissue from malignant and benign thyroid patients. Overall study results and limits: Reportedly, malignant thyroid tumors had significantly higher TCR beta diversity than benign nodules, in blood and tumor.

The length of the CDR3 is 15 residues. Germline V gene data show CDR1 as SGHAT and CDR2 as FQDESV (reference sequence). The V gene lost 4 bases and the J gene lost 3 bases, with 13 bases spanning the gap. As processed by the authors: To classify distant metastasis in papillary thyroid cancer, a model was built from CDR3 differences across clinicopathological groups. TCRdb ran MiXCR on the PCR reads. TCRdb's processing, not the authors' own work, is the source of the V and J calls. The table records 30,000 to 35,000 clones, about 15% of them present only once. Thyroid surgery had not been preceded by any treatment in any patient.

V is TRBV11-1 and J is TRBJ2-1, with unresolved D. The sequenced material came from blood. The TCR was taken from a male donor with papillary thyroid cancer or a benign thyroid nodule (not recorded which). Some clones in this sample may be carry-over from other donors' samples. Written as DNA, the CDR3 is TGTGCCAGCAGCTCGCAGGTTATCGTCTACAATGAGCAGTTCTTC. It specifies CASSSQVIVYNEQFF.